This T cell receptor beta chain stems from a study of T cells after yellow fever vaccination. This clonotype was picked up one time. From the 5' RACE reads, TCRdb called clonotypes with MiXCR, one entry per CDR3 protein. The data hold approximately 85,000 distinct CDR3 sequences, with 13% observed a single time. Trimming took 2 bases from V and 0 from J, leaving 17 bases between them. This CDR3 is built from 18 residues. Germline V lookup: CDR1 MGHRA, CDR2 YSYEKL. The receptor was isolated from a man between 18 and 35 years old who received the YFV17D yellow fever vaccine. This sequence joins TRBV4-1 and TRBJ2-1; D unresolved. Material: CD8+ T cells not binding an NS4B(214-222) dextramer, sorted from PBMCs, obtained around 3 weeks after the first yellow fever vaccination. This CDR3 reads CASSQNPPAASSYNEQFF. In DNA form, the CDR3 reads TGCGCCAGCAGCCAAAACCCCCCGGCAGCGAGCTCCTACAATGAGCAGTTCTTC.